Listed here are 4 T cell receptor beta chains from one sample, sequenced in a study of cytomegalovirus exposure and HLA in healthy donors. Primers for the PCR totalled 60 Vbeta and 13 Jbeta. The protocol was immunoSEQ multiplex PCR, while the TCRdb copy is restricted to in-frame clones and leaves out a portion. The data show some 140,000 clones, with roughly 83% seen just once and 7.5% to 9% held by the top ten. Sequenced: PBMCs. The receptor set was obtained from a man between 25 and 39 years old in good health and CMV-seropositive.

The chain uses TRBV11-2 and TRBJ1-4, with D tentatively TRBD1 (6 bases). V was shortened by 4 bases and J by 8 bases, with 14 bases between the two germline ends. Per germline, CDR1 SGHAT and CDR2 FQNNGV. This CDR3 spans 14 amino acids. The CDR3 region has the DNA TGTGCCAGCAGCTCCAGGACAGCTGCAGAAAAACTGTTTTTT. Its protein is CASSSRTAAEKLFF.

The V and J genes are TRBV7-2 and TRBJ2-3, with 14 bases lining up with TRBD2. J gave up 2 bases and V 4 bases, and 2 bases lay outside the gene matches. The V gene's germline CDR1 is SGHTA and CDR2 FQGNSA. This CDR3 comprises 16 residues. The CDR3 loop reads CASSSGLAGDTDTQYF. The CDR3 DNA follows: TGTGCCAGCAGCTCGGGACTAGCGGGGGACACAGATACGCAGTATTTT. Using reference TRBV7-2 and TRBJ2-3 for the parts outside the CDR3, the full variable domain is GAGVSQSPSNKVTEKGKDVELRCDPISGHTALYWYRQSLGQGLEFLIYFQGNSAPDKSGLPSDRFSAERTGGSVSTLTIQRTQQEDSAVYLCASSSGLAGDTDTQYFGPGTRLTVL.

The chain combines TRBV19 with TRBJ1-5; D is perhaps TRBD1 (5 bases). Trimming removed 9 bases from V and 0 bases from J, with 15 bases in between. Per the germline V gene, CDR1 is LNHDA and CDR2 is SQIVND (reference sequence). The CDR3 sequence is 15 residues long. The CDR3 region has the DNA TGTGCCAGCAGGAATGGACACCCTAGCAATCAGCCCCAGCATTTT. It is translated as CASRNGHPSNQPQHF.

This clone was detected only once. The chain joins TRBV28 to TRBJ1-2; D perhaps matches TRBD1 (5 bases). Trimming shortened V by 3 bases and J by 5 bases, and 16 bases separated the two germline ends. Per the germline V gene, CDR1 is MDHEN and CDR2 is SYDVKM. CDR3 length: 15 amino acids. The CDR3 reads CASSLRGSRGYGYTF. As DNA, the CDR3 is TGTGCCAGCAGTTTGCGGGGCTCTCGAGGATATGGCTACACCTTC.